The 13 T cell receptor beta chains below come from one sample, sequenced in a study of T cell repertoires in MIS-A myocarditis. The repertoire was sequenced with immunoSEQ multiplex PCR; TCRdb's copy has only in-frame clones and lacks some. The sample yields some 6,600 clones, around four fifths seen once. Sequenced sample: right inferior lung lobe tissue obtained at autopsy. The origin of the receptors is a man aged 18 to 30 with fulminant myocarditis from multisystem inflammatory syndrome in adults (MIS-A) after COVID-19.

The rearrangement joins TRBV3-1 (or the pseudogene TRBV3-2) to TRBJ2-7; 8 bases are a match to TRBD2. The CDR3 contains 16 residues. From germline, CDR1 is LGHDT and CDR2 YNNKEL (reference sequence). Unmatched junction bases numbered 14, after V lost 2 bases and J lost 8 bases. Here the CDR3 reads CASSQPGSGGPGKQYF. Here the CDR3 DNA reads TGTGCCAGCAGCCAACCCGGGTCGGGAGGGCCAGGGAAGCAGTACTTC.

The V and J genes are TRBV5-8 and TRBJ1-4, with unresolved D. The CDR3 spans 12 residues. Trimming removed 2 bases at V and 13 bases at J, with 12 bases between. Germline CDR1 reads SGHTS; CDR2 reads YDEGEE. DNA of the CDR3: TGTGCCAGCAGCTTAATTGAGATGGGACTGTTTTTT. It specifies CASSLIEMGLFF.

The chain is built from TRBV4-1 and TRBJ1-4; 7 bases are shared with TRBD1. Germline V gene sequence: CDR1 MGHRA, CDR2 YSYEKL. Germline trimming cut 5 bases from V and 4 bases from J; bases unmatched to any gene: 10. The CDR3 sequence is 16 residues long. CDR3 sequence: CASSSNYRGLNEKLFF. CDR3 bases: TGCGCCAGCAGCTCTAATTACAGGGGTCTTAATGAAAAACTGTTTTTT.

This rearrangement joins TRBV28 to TRBJ2-5; D is undetermined. From germline, CDR1 is MDHEN and CDR2 SYDVKM. CDR3 length: 15 residues. The V gene lost 6 bases and the J gene lost 1 base, with 15 bases spanning the gap. The CDR3 coding sequence is TGTGCCAGCAGCCAAGGATTGACAATCCAAGAGACCCAGTACTTC. Protein product: CASSQGLTIQETQYF.

V usage is TRBV5-6 and J usage is TRBJ2-1; D is perhaps TRBD1 (6 bases). Between the trimmed V and J ends, which lost 3 bases and 4 bases, there was a span of 17 bases. Looked up from germline, CDR1 is SGHDT and CDR2 is YYEEEE. The CDR3 is 16 amino acids. The CDR3 protein is CASSSGTQGTYNEQFF. The DNA for the CDR3 is TGTGCCAGCAGCTCCGGGACCCAGGGGACATACAATGAGCAGTTCTTC.

This clone was counted between two and nine times. CDR3 nucleotides: TGTGCCAGTACGCATCGGGGGGGCGCCGGTACTGAAGCTTTCTTT. Translated: CASTHRGGAGTEAFF. The V and J genes are TRBV19 and TRBJ1-1; TRBD1 is a possible D gene (6 bases). The CDR3 totals 15 residues. From germline, CDR1 is LNHDA and CDR2 SQIVND (reference sequence). Trimming shortened V by 7 bases and J by 5 bases, and 20 bases separated the two germline ends.

The chain is built from TRBV19 and TRBJ1-4; 8 nucleotides agree with TRBD1. The CDR3 totals 14 residues. V shed 6 bases and J 4 bases; nucleotides not matched to a gene: 4. Germline-derived CDR1 and CDR2 are LNHDA and SQIVND (reference sequence). CDR3 region: CASRRDRLNEKLFF. DNA of the CDR3: TGTGCCAGTAGGAGGGACAGGCTTAATGAAAAACTGTTTTTT.

This chain uses TRBV13 with TRBJ2-1, with TRBD2 as a possible D gene (5 bases). V was shortened by 2 bases and J by 6 bases, with 8 bases between the two germline ends. Germline CDR1 is PRHDT and CDR2 is FYEKMQ (reference sequence). CDR3 length: 13 residues. The CDR3 nucleotides read TGTGCCAGCAGCTTACGGGGAGTCAATGAGCAGTTCTTC. Translated, it gives CASSLRGVNEQFF. Drawing the rest from reference TRBV13 and TRBJ2-1, the complete variable domain is AAGVIQSPRHLIKEKRETATLKCYPIPRHDTVYWYQQGPGQDPQFLISFYEKMQSDKGSIPDRFSAQQFSDYHSELNMSSLELGDSALYFCASSLRGVNEQFFGPGTRLTVL.

This clone was seen only once. The J gene is TRBJ1-1, the V gene TRBV7-3; D not resolved. The CDR3 spans 14 residues. V gave up 1 base and J gave up 3 bases, with 9 bases separating them. Germline CDR1 is SGHTA and CDR2 is FQGTGA. As DNA, the CDR3 is TGTGCCAGCAGCTTAAATGGTGGGGACACTGAAGCTTTCTTT. Translating it yields CASSLNGGDTEAFF.

The V and J genes are TRBV7-9 and TRBJ2-5; 8 bases align to TRBD1. The CDR3 length is 13 residues. Unmatched junction bases numbered 5, after V lost 6 bases and J lost 5 bases. Per germline, CDR1 SEHNR and CDR2 FQNEAQ (reference sequence). The CDR3 region is CASSSRGLETQYF. CDR3 DNA: TGTGCCAGCAGTTCCAGGGGGCTGGAGACCCAGTACTTC.

The genes are TRBV9 and TRBJ2-1; D possibly corresponds to TRBD2 (6 bases). Germline CDR1 reads SGDLS; CDR2 reads YYNGEE. V gave up 3 bases and J gave up 7 bases, with 17 bases separating them. CDR3 length: 15 residues. The CDR3 bases are TGTGCCAGCAGCGCCGGGACTCTCGATGGGAATGAGCAGTTCTTC. Its translation is CASSAGTLDGNEQFF.

This clone was observed a few times. The rearrangement joins TRBV7-9 to TRBJ1-1; no definite D call. With 5 bases removed from V and 4 bases from J, the gap between germline ends came to 23 bases. The CDR3 length is 17 residues. From germline, CDR1 is SEHNR and CDR2 FQNEAQ (reference sequence). CDR3 in amino acids: CASSHPSTSGEFTEAFF. CDR3 coding DNA: TGTGCCAGCAGCCACCCATCGACTTCCGGAGAGTTCACTGAAGCTTTCTTT.

The rearrangement uses TRBV6-6 and TRBJ2-1, with 9 bases that match TRBD1. The germline V gene encodes CDR1 MNHNY and CDR2 SVGAGI (reference sequence). The CDR3 spans 14 residues. The J segment lost 10 bases and the V segment lost 7 bases, leaving 11 bases of the junction unmatched. The CDR3 DNA is TGTGCCAGCACCCTAAAACAGGGGGCTGGGGAGCAGTTCTTC. Translating it yields CASTLKQGAGEQFF.